These 24 T cell receptor beta chains were sequenced from one sample in a study of shared clonotypes between healthy human individuals. The data were produced by immunoSEQ multiplex PCR, yet TCRdb's version contains in-frame clones alone and is incomplete. The data hold some 2.4 million clones, with 93% observed a single time. Sequences were obtained from naive CD4+ T cells from PBMCs. Subset denoted: CD45RA+ positively selected. These TCRs come from a man younger than 35 in good health. Some clones in this sample may be carry-over from other donors' samples.

The V and J genes are TRBV4-3 and TRBJ2-3; 10 nucleotides align to TRBD2. Germline trimming cut 1 base from V and 3 bases from J; bases unmatched to any gene: 4. The CDR3 runs to 16 residues. Germline V gene data show CDR1 as LGHNA and CDR2 as YSLEER. CDR3 sequence: CASSQAAGGMTDTQYF. Here the CDR3 DNA reads TGCGCCAGCAGCCAAGCAGCGGGAGGGATGACAGATACGCAGTATTTT.

The chain combines TRBV23-1 with TRBJ2-1, with TRBD1 matching 12 bases. TRBV23-1 is designated an ORF whose function remains uncertain. The CDR3 loop spans 15 amino acids. Trimming at V came to 7 bases and at J to 8 bases, leaving 9 bases not matched to a gene. CDR3 coding DNA: TGCGCCAGCAACCTCCGGGACAGGGGGCTCGATGAGCAGTTCTTC. The encoded protein is CASNLRDRGLDEQFF.

The chain carries TRBV7-8 and TRBJ2-7; D ambiguous. The V end lost 0 bases, the J end lost 0 bases, and 15 bases lay between the germline ends. The CDR3 is 17 residues long. Germline V gene data show CDR1 as SGHVS and CDR2 as FQNEAQ. This chain's CDR3 is CASSLALSRMSSYEQYF. The CDR3 DNA follows: TGTGCCAGCAGCTTAGCGCTAAGCAGGATGAGCTCCTACGAGCAGTACTTC.

The chain carries TRBV9 and TRBJ1-3; TRBD1 might be the D (5 bases). V lost 3 bases and J 0 bases, leaving 13 bases between the germline ends. The germline V gene has CDR1 SGDLS and CDR2 YYNGEE. CDR3 length equals 16 residues. The CDR3 region has the DNA TGTGCCAGCAGCGAAACGGGGACTTTCTCTGGAAACACCATATATTTT. Translated: CASSETGTFSGNTIYF.

J is TRBJ1-1 and V is TRBV10-3; 9 bases agree with TRBD1. V lost 7 bases, J lost 1 base, and 4 bases stayed unmatched. The CDR3 is 14 amino acids. Per the germline V gene, CDR1 is ENHRY and CDR2 is SYGVKD. The CDR3 protein is CAIIPGQGNTEAFF. CDR3 nucleotides: TGTGCCATCATTCCGGGACAGGGGAACACTGAAGCTTTCTTT.

The V gene is TRBV9, the J gene TRBJ2-7; 10 nucleotides match TRBD2. V trimming: 0 bases; J trimming: 4 bases; junction bases outside the gene matches: 7. CDR3 length: 16 amino acids. Germline CDR1 is SGDLS and CDR2 is YYNGEE. The CDR3 DNA is TGTGCCAGCAGCGTAGCGTCGCTAGCGGGAGTTTACGAGCAGTACTTC. It specifies CASSVASLAGVYEQYF.

On this clone: Other DNA sequences from this sample encode an identical CDR3 as well. The rearrangement links TRBV6-1 to TRBJ1-2, with D possibly being TRBD1 (5 bases). Germline V lookup: CDR1 MNHNS, CDR2 SASEGT. This CDR3 comprises 13 residues. V lost 3 bases to trimming and J lost 4 bases, with 9 bases between them. Here the CDR3 reads CASSDRGTYGYTF. The CDR3 DNA is TGTGCCAGCAGTGATCGGGGGACCTATGGCTACACCTTC.

The chain carries TRBV11-2 and TRBJ2-2; D is possibly TRBD2 (6 bases). The CDR3 is made up of 14 amino acids. CDR1 and CDR2 (germline): SGHAT, FQNNGV. Trimming left V 4 bases short and J 6 bases short, with 12 bases between. The CDR3 DNA sequence: TGTGCCAGCAGCTCGACTAGATCGGCCGGGGAGCTGTTTTTT. This sequence encodes CASSSTRSAGELFF. Full variable domain (outside the CDR3, taken from reference TRBV11-2 and TRBJ2-2): EAGVAQSPRYKIIEKRQSVAFWCNPISGHATLYWYQQILGQGPKLLIQFQNNGVVDDSQLPKDRFSAERLKGVDSTLKIQPAKLEDSAVYLCASSSTRSAGELFFGEGSRLTVL.

The chain employs TRBV6-5 and TRBJ2-3; D could derive from TRBD1 or TRBD2 (5 bases each). From germline, CDR1 is MNHEY and CDR2 SVGAGI. Deletions cut 6 bases from V and 7 bases from J, with 17 bases between. CDR3 length: 14 amino acids. The CDR3 DNA reads as TGTGCCAGCAGCCCCTCCCCTGGGGACCATACGCAGTATTTT. The encoded protein is CASSPSPGDHTQYF.

The chain joins TRBV15 to TRBJ2-7; 7 positions agree with TRBD1. The CDR3 contains 17 residues. The V and J ends lost 1 base and 0 bases, in that order; junction bases with no gene match: 9. CDR1 and CDR2 from the germline V gene are LNHNV and YYDKDF (reference sequence). CDR3 sequence reads: CATSRGIGQVSSYEQYF. CDR3 nucleotide sequence: TGTGCCACCAGCAGAGGAATAGGACAGGTGAGCTCCTACGAGCAGTACTTC.

The chain couples TRBV18 to TRBJ1-1; 8 nucleotides match TRBD1. Germline V gene sequence: CDR1 KGHSH, CDR2 LQKENI. This CDR3 spans 14 amino acids. V trimming: 0 bases; J trimming: 6 bases; junction bases outside the gene matches: 3. CDR3 region: CASSPPRDRSEAFF. CDR3 DNA sequence: TGTGCCAGCTCACCACCTAGGGACAGGTCTGAAGCTTTCTTT.

The chain couples TRBV2 to TRBJ1-3, with TRBD1 as a possible D gene (5 bases). The CDR3 consists of 16 residues. Germline CDR1 and CDR2: SNHLY and FYNNEI. Trimming cost V 5 bases and J 1 base, with 15 bases left between them. As DNA, the CDR3 is TGTGCCAGCAGTCATGACAGATCACGTTCTGGAAACACCATATATTTT. Translating gives CASSHDRSRSGNTIYF.

This clone came up once. Other DNA sequences of this sample code for an identical CDR3. The chain joins TRBV28 to TRBJ1-1; unclear D gene. This CDR3 has 13 residues. The germline V gene encodes CDR1 MDHEN and CDR2 SYDVKM. V was cut by 4 bases and J by 5 bases, with 11 bases left in between. CDR3 nucleotide sequence: TGTGCCAGCAGTTCAGGTGAACGGACTGAAGCTTTCTTT. The encoded protein is CASSSGERTEAFF.

This chain joins TRBV5-1 and TRBJ2-2, with 7 bases identical to TRBD1. V shed 5 bases and J 6 bases; nucleotides not matched to a gene: 4. CDR1 is SGHRS, CDR2 YFSETQ, per germline. The length of the CDR3 is 13 residues. The CDR3 protein is CASSRQGSGELFF. CDR3 nucleotides: TGCGCCAGCAGTAGACAGGGTTCCGGGGAGCTGTTTTTT.

The chain joins TRBV29-1 to TRBJ1-1; D unresolved. CDR3 length: 14 residues. In germline, CDR1 is SQVTM, CDR2 ANQGSEA. Trimming left V 3 bases short and J 2 bases short, with 13 bases between. The CDR3 loop reads CSVETDGQNTEAFF. CDR3 nucleotide sequence: TGCAGCGTTGAGACCGACGGCCAAAACACTGAAGCTTTCTTT.

This sequence joins TRBV19 and TRBJ2-7, with 8 bases fitting TRBD1. J was trimmed by 2 bases and V by 9 bases; bases with no gene match: 6. CDR3 length: 13 residues. Germline V gives CDR1 LNHDA, CDR2 SQIVND (reference sequence). The CDR3 DNA reads as TGTGCCAGCCGACAGGGGAACCCCTACGAGCAGTACTTC. This sequence encodes CASRQGNPYEQYF. The entire variable domain, with the rest obtained from reference TRBV19 and TRBJ2-7, is as follows: DGGITQSPKYLFRKEGQNVTLSCEQNLNHDAMYWYRQDPGQGLRLIYYSQIVNDFQKGDIAEGYSVSREKKESFPLTVTSAQKNPTAFYLCASRQGNPYEQYFGPGTRLTVT.

The chain has TRBV7-3 and TRBJ2-7; TRBD1 agrees at 7 bases. The germline gives CDR1 SGHTA, CDR2 FQGTGA. The V and J ends lost 0 bases and 1 base, in that order; junction bases with no gene match: 3. The CDR3 covers 15 residues. The CDR3 DNA sequence: TGTGCCAGCAGCTTAACGGGGACAGAGTCCTACGAGCAGTACTTC. Protein product: CASSLTGTESYEQYF. Together with reference TRBV7-3 and TRBJ2-7, the CDR3 gives the full variable domain: GAGVSQTPSNKVTEKGKYVELRCDPISGHTALYWYRQSLGQGPEFLIYFQGTGAADDSGLPNDRFFAVRPEGSVSTLKIQRTERGDSAVYLCASSLTGTESYEQYFGPGTRLTVT.

V gene TRBV9 combines with J gene TRBJ2-1; 10 nucleotides match TRBD2. The trim removed 0 bases at V and 8 bases at J, leaving 8 bases unmatched. The CDR3 loop spans 16 amino acids. CDR1 SGDLS and CDR2 YYNGEE come from the germline V gene. This CDR3 reads CASSVASGRALYEQFF. The CDR3 region has the DNA TGTGCCAGCAGCGTAGCCAGCGGGAGGGCCTTATATGAGCAGTTCTTC.

This clone has a single count. Within the sample, other DNA sequences also encode this same CDR3. V usage is TRBV7-3 and J usage is TRBJ2-7; 8 positions agree with TRBD2. The CDR3 covers 15 residues. Germline V gives CDR1 SGHTA, CDR2 FQGTGA. Trimming removed 2 bases from V and 4 bases from J; junction bases left unmatched: 7. CDR3: CASSLGLAGPYEQYF. The DNA of the CDR3 is TGTGCCAGCAGCTTAGGGCTAGCGGGCCCGTACGAGCAGTACTTC.

The chain couples TRBV5-1 to TRBJ1-1; 7 nucleotides align to TRBD1. This CDR3 is 14 amino acids long. The J segment lost 5 bases and the V segment lost 4 bases, leaving 8 bases of the junction unmatched. Germline V CDR1 and CDR2: SGHRS, YFSETQ. CDR3 nucleotides: TGCGCCAGCAGCCCGACAGGGACCGGGACTGAAGCTTTCTTT. Translating it yields CASSPTGTGTEAFF.

There are a few counts of this clone. The sample has other DNA sequences that encode this CDR3 too. CDR3 nucleotide sequence: TGCGCCAGCAGCCCTGGGGGAGAGACCCAGTACTTC. This gives the protein CASSPGGETQYF. The chain combines TRBV5-1 with TRBJ2-5, with D perhaps being TRBD1 or TRBD2 (5 bases each). V was trimmed by 4 bases and J by 4 bases, leaving 8 bases between them. The length of the CDR3 is 12 residues. Germline loops: CDR1 SGHRS, CDR2 YFSETQ.

On this clone itself: This same CDR3 is encoded by further DNA sequences in the sample. The J gene is TRBJ2-3, the V gene TRBV5-1; D unclear. V shed 2 bases and J shed 6 bases, with 7 bases lying between them. CDR3 size: 12 residues. Germline assignment: CDR1 SGHRS and CDR2 YFSETQ. This chain's CDR3 is CASSFAGDTQYF. The CDR3 DNA reads TGCGCCAGCAGCTTTGCCGGGGATACGCAGTATTTT.

This clone was detected once. The chain employs TRBV20-1 and TRBJ2-1; D unresolved. Trimming took 5 bases from V and 9 from J, leaving 11 bases between them. Germline values: CDR1 DFQATT, CDR2 SNEGSKA (reference sequence). The CDR3 is 11 residues long. The CDR3 DNA follows: TGCAGTGCTCTAAAGGCCGGTGAGCAGTTCTTC. It encodes CSALKAGEQFF.

V gene TRBV9 combines with J gene TRBJ2-1; D gene unclear. CDR1 is SGDLS, CDR2 YYNGEE, per germline. This CDR3 contains 16 residues. The V end lost 3 bases, the J end lost 6 bases, and 19 bases lay between the germline ends. The CDR3 here is CASSASGFGVFNEQFF. The CDR3 region has the DNA TGTGCCAGCAGCGCCTCGGGTTTTGGAGTATTCAATGAGCAGTTCTTC.